The next 28 T cell receptor beta chains were all read from a single sample in a study of chemoradiotherapy in HPV16-positive cancers. Using immunoSEQ multiplex PCR, the repertoire was profiled, and TCRdb retains in-frame clones only, with some absent. The sample has tens of thousands of clones; around two thirds are singletons. Sample collection was performed from a patient who underwent chemoradiotherapy. Receptors originate from a human donor with HPV-associated anogenital cancer.

This clone was found a few times. The chain uses TRBV4-2 and TRBJ1-5; D is ambiguous. Germline V CDR1 and CDR2: LGHNA, YNFKEQ. V lost 0 bases and J 0 bases, leaving 3 bases between the germline ends. There are 14 residues in the CDR3. For the CDR3, the DNA is TGTGCCAGCAGCCAAGATGCTAGCAATCAGCCCCAGCATTTT. Protein: CASSQDASNQPQHF.

The genes are TRBV7-2 and TRBJ1-2, with a weak D call TRBD1 (6 bases). The V gene's germline CDR1 is SGHTA and CDR2 FQGNSA. The length of the CDR3 is 14 residues. V was clipped by 5 bases and J by 5 bases, with 15 bases between them. CDR3 nucleotides: TGTGCCAGCAGCCGCCCTGGACAGAATTATGGCTACACCTTC. Its translation is CASSRPGQNYGYTF.

The chain employs TRBV4-2 and TRBJ2-5, with no clear D. The J call could be wrong; TRBJ2-7 is a better fit for the DNA end. Germline V lookup: CDR1 LGHNA, CDR2 YNFKEQ. The CDR3 has 15 residues. The CDR3 region is CASSQDLGFTYEQYF. Written as DNA, the CDR3 is TGTGCCAGCAGCCAAGATCTGGGATTTACCTACGAGCAGTACTTC.

CDR3 residues: CAGTSVSGRLDTQYF. In nucleotides, the CDR3 is TGTGCCGGGACTTCGGTGAGCGGGAGGTTAGATACGCAGTATTTT. This chain connects TRBV5-3 to TRBJ2-3, with 9 positions matching TRBD2. TRBV5-3 falls under the ORF class, with uncertain function. The CDR3 spans 15 residues. After removal of 10 bases from V and 5 bases from J, the junction contained 14 bases not matched to a gene.

The chain combines TRBV28 with TRBJ1-6; D ambiguous. V was trimmed by 3 bases and J by 9 bases, leaving 3 bases between them. CDR1 is MDHEN, CDR2 SYDVKM, per germline. This CDR3 has 11 residues. The CDR3: CASSFSSPLHF. The CDR3 bases are TGTGCCAGCAGTTTCTCTTCACCCCTCCACTTT.

The J gene is TRBJ2-3, the V gene TRBV7-3; TRBD1 matches 10 bases. Germline loops: CDR1 SGHTA, CDR2 FQGTGA. The V and J ends lost 4 bases and 4 bases, in that order; junction bases with no gene match: 5. The CDR3 contains 15 residues. The CDR3 protein is CASSWTGGKSDTQYF. The DNA of the CDR3 is TGTGCCAGCAGCTGGACAGGGGGAAAATCAGATACGCAGTATTTT.

The V and J genes are TRBV20-1 and TRBJ1-1; no clear D gene. The CDR3 is 10 amino acids. CDR1 is DFQATT, CDR2 SNEGSKA, per germline (reference sequence). The V end was cut by 1 base, the J end by 10 bases, with 7 bases between. The CDR3 loop reads CSARGEVAFF. CDR3 nucleotides: TGCAGTGCTAGAGGGGAGGTAGCTTTCTTT.

The chain combines TRBV7-6 with TRBJ1-1; D is undetermined. CDR1 and CDR2 (germline): SGHVS, FNYEAQ. Deletions cut 2 bases from V and 0 bases from J, with 7 bases between. This CDR3 has 14 residues. DNA for the CDR3: TGTGCCAGCAGCTTACAACCAATGAACACTGAAGCTTTCTTT. This translates into CASSLQPMNTEAFF.

V gene TRBV19 combines with J gene TRBJ1-5; 7 positions agree with TRBD1. Trimming took 6 bases from V and 6 from J; bases not matched to a gene: 11. Per germline, CDR1 LNHDA and CDR2 SQIVND (reference sequence). The length of the CDR3 is 15 residues. The CDR3 nucleotides are TGTGCCAGTAGGAGGGTAGGGACAGTTGGTCAGCCCCAGCATTTT. Its protein is CASRRVGTVGQPQHF.

The chain has TRBV5-1 and TRBJ2-3; 7 bases line up with TRBD2. CDR3 size: 16 residues. V was pared by 1 base and J by 6 bases, with 11 bases of the junction left unmatched. In germline, CDR1 is SGHRS, CDR2 YFSETQ. The CDR3 DNA follows: TGCGCCAGCAGCTTGCTCAGCGGGGCTGGGGGGGATACGCAGTATTTT. Protein product: CASSLLSGAGGDTQYF. The full variable domain, completed using reference TRBV5-1 and TRBJ2-3, is KAGVTQTPRYLIKTRGQQVTLSCSPISGHRSVSWYQQTPGQGLQFLFEYFSETQRNKGNFPGRFSGRQFSNSRSEMNVSTLELGDSALYLCASSLLSGAGGDTQYFGPGTRLTVL.

The chain carries TRBV6-5 and TRBJ1-3; TRBD1 might be the D (6 bases). Germline V gene data show CDR1 as MNHEY and CDR2 as SVGAGI. CDR3 length: 13 residues. V lost 5 bases and J lost 3, with 8 bases in between. The CDR3 loop reads CASSTGSGNTIYF. The CDR3 DNA reads as TGTGCCAGCAGTACAGGGAGTGGAAACACCATATATTTT.

The rearrangement uses TRBV14 and TRBJ1-2; TRBD1 matches at 10 bases. Losses at the gene ends were 7 bases for V and 1 base for J; bases not matched to a gene: 9. CDR3 length: 16 residues. From germline, CDR1 is SGHDN and CDR2 FVKESK. DNA for the CDR3: TGTGCCAGCAACCGCGGGACAGGGGAGGGTAACTATGGCTACACCTTC. It yields the protein CASNRGTGEGNYGYTF.

The CDR3 sequence: CATSREAVYSNQPQHF. CDR3 bases: TGTGCCACCAGCAGAGAGGCAGTTTATAGCAATCAGCCCCAGCATTTT. The chain links TRBV15 to TRBJ1-5; no clear D gene. The ends were cut back, 0 bases at V and 0 bases at J, with 9 bases in the middle. Per germline, CDR1 LNHNV and CDR2 YYDKDF (reference sequence). This CDR3 comprises 16 residues.

The V call is TRBV6-6, the J call TRBJ1-2; 9 bases match TRBD1. The CDR3 is made up of 15 amino acids. Trimming cost V 6 bases and J 1 base; bases outside gene matches: 6. The V gene's germline CDR1 is MNHNY and CDR2 SVGAGI (reference sequence). CDR3 nucleotide sequence: TGTGCCAGCAGATTGGGACAGGGCTATAACTATGGCTACACCTTC. It encodes CASRLGQGYNYGYTF.

This rearrangement joins TRBV2 to TRBJ1-1; D is possibly TRBD1 (5 bases). Germline V gives CDR1 SNHLY, CDR2 FYNNEI. This CDR3 is 17 amino acids long. V was cut by 5 bases and J by 5 bases, with 24 bases left in between. The CDR3 DNA reads as TGTGCCAGCAGTAGGGGCCTGGGTACGGGAATAGGTACTGAAGCTTTCTTT. Residues: CASSRGLGTGIGTEAFF.

The CDR3 DNA sequence: TGTGCCAGCAGGGCTCGGACAGGGTCCGGGGAGCTGTTTTTT. It specifies CASRARTGSGELFF. The chain links TRBV11-2 to TRBJ2-2; 8 bases are a match to TRBD1. Germline assignment: CDR1 SGHAT and CDR2 FQNNGV. This CDR3 region has 14 residues. V lost 6 bases to trimming and J lost 6 bases; unmatched junction nucleotides: 6.

This clone is deemed medium-sized (0.01 to 0.1%). This rearrangement joins TRBV21-1 to TRBJ1-1. TRBV21-1 is classified as a pseudogene. The CDR3 spans 12 residues. The CDR3 DNA reads as TGTGCCAGCAGCCCCCGGGGGACTGAAGCTTTCTTT. The encoded protein is CASSPRGTEAFF.

This chain connects TRBV7-9 to TRBJ1-2; D uncertain. The germline V gene has CDR1 SEHNR and CDR2 FQNEAQ (reference sequence). V was cut by 1 base and J by 7 bases, with 7 bases left in between. CDR3 length: 12 residues. CDR3 protein: CASSLDGSGYTF. The CDR3 nucleotides read TGTGCCAGCAGCTTAGATGGGTCTGGCTACACCTTC.

This clone was counted a few times. This rearrangement joins TRBV2 to TRBJ2-5; D gene unclear. Trimming took off 6 bases at V and 8 bases at J, with 10 bases between the two ends. Germline V gives CDR1 SNHLY, CDR2 FYNNEI. The CDR3 has 11 amino acids. As DNA, the CDR3 is TGTGCCAGCAGCCCAGACCACACCCAGTACTTC. Its protein is CASSPDHTQYF.

The chain joins TRBV19 to TRBJ1-1; a possible D gene is TRBD1 (5 bases). CDR3 size: 15 residues. Germline CDR1 is LNHDA and CDR2 is SQIVND (reference sequence). V gave up 3 bases and J gave up 5 bases, with 16 bases separating them. CDR3: CASSIGRVPITEAFF. In DNA, the CDR3 is TGTGCCAGTAGTATTGGCAGGGTCCCTATTACTGAAGCTTTCTTT.

The V and J genes are TRBV7-2 and TRBJ2-7; 7 nucleotides line up with TRBD2. The CDR3 contains 15 residues. Germline V gene lookup returns CDR1 SGHTA and CDR2 FQGNSA. V shed 5 bases and J 0 bases; nucleotides not matched to a gene: 7. CDR3 nucleotide sequence: TGTGCCAGCAGCCCTACTAGCGTCGACTCCTACGAGCAGTACTTC. Translating it yields CASSPTSVDSYEQYF.

The V gene is TRBV28, the J gene TRBJ2-2; 10 bases agree with TRBD2. The CDR3 runs to 15 residues. After removal of 5 bases from V and 6 bases from J, the junction contained 6 bases not matched to a gene. Germline assignment: CDR1 MDHEN and CDR2 SYDVKM. This CDR3 reads CASSPSGREAGELFF. In nucleotides, the CDR3 is TGTGCCAGCAGTCCGAGCGGGAGGGAGGCCGGGGAGCTGTTTTTT.

The chain links TRBV14 to TRBJ2-3, with no clear D. Germline CDR1 and CDR2: SGHDN and FVKESK. The CDR3 consists of 13 residues. Between the trimmed V and J ends, which lost 1 base and 8 bases, there was a span of 10 bases. The DNA for the CDR3 is TGTGCCAGCAGCCAAGGAATAGATGCTACGCAGTATTTT. It is translated as CASSQGIDATQYF. Based on the CDR3 plus reference TRBV14 and TRBJ2-3, the full variable domain is EAGVTQFPSHSVIEKGQTVTLRCDPISGHDNLYWYRRVMGKEIKFLLHFVKESKQDESGMPNNRFLAERTGGTYSTLKVQPAELEDSGVYFCASSQGIDATQYFGPGTRLTVL.

The chain uses TRBV19 and TRBJ2-7; D may correspond to TRBD1 or TRBD2 (5 bases each). The CDR3 has 13 amino acids. V lost 6 bases and J lost 1, with 10 bases in between. The germline V gene encodes CDR1 LNHDA and CDR2 SQIVND (reference sequence). CDR3 nucleotide sequence: TGTGCCAGTAGCGGGACGGGATCCTACGAGCAGTACTTC. Translating it yields CASSGTGSYEQYF.

The chain employs TRBV6-1 and TRBJ2-3, with TRBD2 matching over 10 bases. The J segment lost 5 bases and the V segment lost 6 bases, leaving 8 bases of the junction unmatched. The CDR3 is made up of 15 amino acids. Germline lookup yields CDR1 MNHNS and CDR2 SASEGT. CDR3 sequence reads: CASSPTSGVEDTQYF. The DNA of the CDR3 is TGTGCCAGCAGCCCTACTAGCGGGGTTGAAGATACGCAGTATTTT.

This sequence joins TRBV9 and TRBJ2-3; the match to TRBD2 covers 9 bases. Germline-derived CDR1 and CDR2 are SGDLS and YYNGEE. The CDR3 runs 16 residues. V trimming: 0 bases; J trimming: 3 bases; junction bases outside the gene matches: 5. The CDR3 reads CASSVVGSGGTDTQYF. In DNA, the CDR3 is TGTGCCAGCAGCGTAGTAGGTAGCGGGGGTACAGATACGCAGTATTTT.

Worth noting for this clone: At the DNA level, this CDR3 is encoded by other sequences in the same sample as well. The J gene is TRBJ1-1, the V gene TRBV19, with 7 bases aligning to TRBD1. From germline, CDR1 is LNHDA and CDR2 SQIVND (reference sequence). V trimming: 3 bases; J trimming: 4 bases; junction bases outside the gene matches: 5. This CDR3 comprises 14 residues. The CDR3 spells CASSIGQGGTEAFF. The CDR3 DNA is TGTGCCAGTAGTATTGGGCAGGGGGGCACTGAAGCTTTCTTT.

The V and J genes are TRBV6-4 and TRBJ2-2; 10 bases match TRBD2. CDR1 is MRHNA and CDR2 is SNTAGT in the germline V gene. The CDR3 sequence is 15 residues long. V shed 3 bases and J 5 bases; nucleotides not matched to a gene: 3. The CDR3, as DNA: TGTGCCAGCAGTGAGCTAGCGGGGGAAACCGGGGAGCTGTTTTTT. Its protein is CASSELAGETGELFF.